Listed here is a single TCR beta chain. The antigen is unknown. Sorts performed in triplicate captured hundreds of thousands of cells each from every CD8+ T cell subset. These data belong to a study of CXCR3-negative and CXCR3-positive naive CD8 T cells. UMI-tagged TRB cDNA libraries were built via 5' RACE. From its re-call of the 5' RACE reads, TCRdb lists each CDR3 protein once, without DNA. The listing records about 150,000 distinct CDR3 sequences. Findings and limits, study-wide: Naive subsets showed comparable surface CD5, and TCR interaction strength was also inferred from TRB CDR3 physicochemistry. Naive CXCR3-negative and CXCR3-positive cells had similar TRBV-TRBJ usage; memory differed. For memory CD8+ cells diversity was much lower, but both naive subsets had comparably high diversity. Hydrophobicity of TRB CDR3s was greater in CXCR3-positive naive cells than in CXCR3-negative naive cells.

CDR3 size: 12 residues. CDR1 SGHNT and CDR2 YYREEE come from the germline V gene (reference sequence). Sequencing input: naive CXCR3+ CD8+ T cells from blood. The subset is: CD45RO-CCR7+CD27+CD95- naive CD8+ T cells expressing CXCR3 (TNR3+). This clonotype was obtained from a human donor in good health. Some clones in this sample may be carry-over from other donors' samples. The V gene is TRBV5-4, the J gene TRBJ2-3; the D call of TRBD1 rests on TCRdb alone, since no DNA is present to check it. CDR3 in amino acids: CASSPGPRTQYF.